These T cell receptor beta chains were read from a single sample in a study of neurological immune-mediated disorders. From the 5' RACE reads, TCRdb called clonotypes with MiXCR, one entry per CDR3 protein. In the table there are about 59,000 distinct CDR3 sequences, around 24% of which are singletons. The specimen was PBMCs. All receptors come from a man between 60 and 75 years old with HTLV-1-associated myelopathy (HAM/TSP). CDR3s include the opening cysteine and the closing phenylalanine or tryptophan. The order of the fields is D gene, J gene, CDR3 length, clone size, V gene, CDR3 protein, CDR3 DNA. D genes are given only for firm matches. Clone size is not always given. Where it is, it says once, few, many or a class for expanded clones.

>TRBD1|TRBJ2-3|15|many|TRBV7-8
CASSSGTGVTDTQYF
TGTGCCAGCAGCTCCGGGACAGGGGTGACAGATACGCAGTATTTT
>TRBD2|TRBJ2-7|14|many|TRBV9
CASSPGTSFHEQYF
TGTGCCAGCAGTCCCGGGACTAGCTTCCACGAGCAGTACTTC
>NA|TRBJ2-1|16|many|TRBV20-1
CSASGHGRSSYNEQFF
TGCAGTGCTAGCGGACATGGCCGGAGCTCCTACAATGAGCAGTTCTTC
>NA|TRBJ1-2|13|many|TRBV7-9
CASSQQGGYGYTF
TGTGCCAGCAGCCAACAGGGAGGCTATGGCTACACCTTC
>TRBD1|TRBJ2-7|13|many|TRBV5-5
CASSFGTASEQYF
TGTGCCAGCAGCTTCGGGACAGCCTCCGAGCAGTACTTC
>NA|TRBJ2-1|17|many|TRBV5-1
CASSSSLQGLSYNEQFF
TGCGCCAGCAGCTCATCCTTACAGGGCCTCTCCTACAATGAGCAGTTCTTC
>NA|TRBJ2-1|23|many|TRBV9
CASSANFLASPGSATKTYNEQFF
TGTGCCAGCAGCGCCAATTTTCTAGCGTCTCCCGGTAGCGCCACGAAGACCTACAATGAGCAGTTCTTC
>NA|TRBJ2-5|14|many|TRBV20-1
CSASGYRDVETQYF
TGCAGTGCATCGGGATACAGGGACGTAGAGACCCAGTACTTC
>NA|TRBJ1-3|13|many|TRBV10-3
CAISRDIGNTIYF
TGTGCCATCAGCCGGGACATAGGAAACACCATATATTTT
>NA|TRBJ2-6|19|NA|TRBV27
CASSPGPFIYGSGANVLTF
TGTGCCAGCAGCCCTGGCCCCTTTATATATGGCTCTGGGGCCAACGTCCTGACTTTC
>NA|TRBJ2-3|12|NA|TRBV7-9
CASSSITDTQYF
TGTGCCAGCAGCTCAATAACAGATACGCAGTATTTT
>NA|TRBJ1-5|16|many|TRBV5-1
CASSSAPGDSNQPQHF
TGCGCCAGCAGCTCGGCCCCGGGGGATAGCAATCAGCCCCAGCATTTT
>NA|TRBJ2-7|13|many|TRBV7-2
CASSLDLGYEQYF
TGTGCCAGCAGCTTAGATCTGGGTTACGAGCAGTACTTC
>NA|TRBJ2-2|16|NA|TRBV11-2
CASSLDGRGHTGELFF
TGTGCCAGCAGCTTAGATGGTCGGGGACACACCGGGGAGCTGTTTTTT
>TRBD1|TRBJ2-1|13|many|TRBV5-1
CASSGGQGLEQFF
TGCGCCAGCAGCGGGGGACAGGGGCTTGAGCAGTTCTTC
>TRBD2|TRBJ2-1|22|many|TRBV20-1
CSARTPRERESNLLSSYNEQFF
TGCAGTGCGCGTACCCCCCGGGAGCGGGAGTCTAATCTCCTGAGCTCCTACAATGAGCAGTTCTTC
>NA|TRBJ2-1|13|NA|TRBV5-4
CASSPPRGNEQFF
TGTGCCAGCTCGCCCCCCAGAGGCAATGAGCAGTTCTTC
>NA|TRBJ2-2|14|many|TRBV20-1
CSARPQGDTGELFF
TGCAGTGCTAGGCCCCAGGGTGACACCGGGGAGCTGTTTTTT
>NA|TRBJ2-7|16|many|TRBV27
CASSLQGLGSSYEQYF
TGTGCCAGCAGTCTGCAGGGGTTAGGGAGCTCCTACGAGCAGTACTTC
>NA|TRBJ2-7|13|many|TRBV6-1
CASAVGFSYEQYF
TGTGCCAGCGCGGTAGGCTTTTCCTACGAGCAGTACTTC
>NA|TRBJ2-1|15|once|TRBV7-8
CASSRDSIRRNEQFF
TGTGCCAGCTCCCGGGACTCCATTCGGAGGAATGAGCAGTTCTTC
>TRBD1|TRBJ2-5|14|many|TRBV5-5
CASSKLGQQETQYF
TGTGCCAGCAGCAAATTGGGACAGCAAGAGACCCAGTACTTC
>NA|TRBJ2-4|11|once|TRBV10-3
CAIRDGETQYF
TGTGCCATAAGGGACGGGGAAACTCAGTACTTC
>NA|TRBJ2-1|17|many|TRBV24-1
CATSDHRDTSSYNEQFF
TGTGCCACCAGTGATCACCGGGACACCAGCTCCTACAATGAGCAGTTCTTC
>NA|TRBJ2-7|13|many|TRBV29-1
CSVDEGRGSEQYF
TGCAGCGTTGATGAGGGAAGAGGAAGCGAGCAGTACTTC
>NA|TRBJ2-7|14|NA|TRBV4-1
CASSEKLHTYEQYF
TGCGCCAGCAGCGAAAAGCTCCATACCTACGAGCAGTACTTC
>TRBD2|TRBJ2-2|17|NA|TRBV9
CASSSKVGGSNTGELFF
TGTGCCAGCAGCTCCAAGGTGGGGGGGTCGAACACCGGGGAGCTGTTTTTT
>TRBD2|TRBJ2-1|15|NA|TRBV5-1
CASSLQRESYNEQFF
TGCGCCAGCAGCTTGCAGCGGGAGTCCTACAATGAGCAGTTCTTC
>NA|TRBJ2-5|15|NA|TRBV5-1
CASSLDPDSRSAQYF
TGCGCCAGCAGTTTGGACCCGGACAGTCGGAGTGCCCAGTACTTC
>NA|TRBJ2-2|15|NA|TRBV5-1
CASSPEPGQHGELFF
TGCGCCAGCAGCCCGGAGCCTGGACAACACGGGGAGCTGTTTTTT
>TRBD2|TRBJ2-3|17|NA|TRBV10-3
CASRTSGSLSRTDTQYF
TGTGCCAGCCGGACTAGCGGGAGCTTATCCCGTACAGATACGCAGTATTTT
>TRBD2|TRBJ2-1|14|many|TRBV20-1
CSAARTRLDSEQFF
TGCAGTGCTGCCCGGACTAGACTGGATTCGGAGCAGTTCTTC
>NA|TRBJ2-1|14|NA|TRBV2
CASSERGGYNEQFF
TGTGCCAGCAGTGAAAGGGGTGGCTACAATGAGCAGTTCTTC
>NA|TRBJ2-1|14|NA|TRBV5-1
CASSLGTILNEQFF
TGCGCCAGCAGCTTGGGAACTATTCTCAATGAGCAGTTCTTC
>NA|TRBJ2-7|13|many|TRBV12-3/TRBV12-4
CASMSPLSYEQYF
TGTGCCAGCATGAGCCCGCTGTCCTACGAGCAGTACTTC
>NA|TRBJ2-7|17|many|TRBV7-9
CASSLKLGTDRPYEQYF
TGTGCCAGCAGCTTAAAGTTGGGTACTGACCGCCCCTACGAGCAGTACTTC
>TRBD2|TRBJ2-1|16|NA|TRBV29-1
CSVAGTSGISYNEQFF
TGCAGCGTCGCCGGGACTAGCGGGATCTCCTACAATGAGCAGTTCTTC
>NA|TRBJ2-1|12|many|TRBV29-1
CSVEDGAVKQFF
TGCAGCGTTGAAGATGGAGCGGTTAAGCAGTTCTTC
>NA|TRBJ2-1|14|many|TRBV7-2
CASSPPGLFNEQFF
TGTGCCAGCAGCCCCCCCGGACTTTTCAATGAGCAGTTCTTC
>NA|TRBJ1-1|15|many|TRBV7-2
CASSSSAGVNTEAFF
TGTGCCAGCAGCTCTTCCGCAGGGGTGAACACTGAAGCTTTCTTT
>NA|TRBJ2-1|17|NA|TRBV6-5
CASSKNGLLSSYNEQFF
TGTGCCAGCAGTAAAAACGGACTGCTAAGTTCCTACAATGAGCAGTTCTTC
>TRBD1|TRBJ2-1|14|many|TRBV29-1
CSVGPGQGLNEQFF
TGCAGCGTTGGACCGGGACAGGGACTGAATGAGCAGTTCTTC
>TRBD2|TRBJ2-1|15|NA|TRBV11-2
CATTSGALSYNEQFF
TGTGCCACGACTAGCGGGGCCCTTTCCTACAATGAGCAGTTCTTC
>TRBD1|TRBJ2-5|14|few|TRBV5-1
CASSRPGQQETQYF
TGCGCCAGCAGTAGACCGGGACAGCAAGAGACCCAGTACTTC
>TRBD2|TRBJ2-1|17|NA|TRBV5-1
CASSSLAGVGPYNEQFF
TGCGCCAGCAGCTCCCTAGCGGGAGTGGGCCCCTACAATGAGCAGTTCTTC
>TRBD2|TRBJ2-7|14|many|TRBV12-3/TRBV12-4
CASSLQGGVYEQYF
TGTGCCAGCAGTTTACAGGGAGGGGTCTACGAGCAGTACTTC
>NA|TRBJ1-2|14|many|TRBV20-1
CSARDSTMNYGYTF
TGCAGTGCTAGAGATAGTACGATGAACTATGGCTACACCTTC
>TRBD2|TRBJ2-1|16|many|TRBV5-5
CASSLMGGRAGVEQFF
TGTGCCAGCAGCCTTATGGGCGGGAGGGCCGGGGTTGAGCAGTTCTTC
>NA|TRBJ2-2|13|many|TRBV25-1
CASSGKLTGELFF
TGTGCCAGCAGTGGGAAGCTCACCGGGGAGCTGTTTTTT
>TRBD1|TRBJ1-1|13|many|TRBV3-1
CASSQGWDRGAFF
TGTGCCAGCAGCCAAGGGTGGGACAGGGGAGCTTTCTTT
>TRBD2|TRBJ2-7|15|many|TRBV3-1
CASREALAGVGEQYF
TGTGCCAGCAGGGAGGCCCTAGCGGGAGTGGGCGAGCAGTACTTC
>NA|TRBJ2-1|11|many|TRBV20-1
CSAQGGNEQFF
TGCAGTGCCCAAGGCGGCAATGAGCAGTTCTTC
>NA|TRBJ1-2|15|few|TRBV18
CASSVDRSDSYGYTF
TGTGCCAGCTCAGTCGACAGGTCCGACAGCTATGGCTACACCTTC
>NA|TRBJ2-1|12|NA|TRBV5-4
CASSLGGSEQFF
TGTGCCAGCAGCTTGGGCGGCAGCGAGCAGTTCTTC
>NA|TRBJ1-1|12|many|TRBV5-1
CASRVGNTEAFF
TGCGCCAGCAGAGTTGGGAACACTGAAGCTTTCTTT
>TRBD2|TRBJ2-7|15|many|TRBV6-5
CASSYSSRLAYEQYF
TGTGCCAGCAGTTACTCCTCACGACTAGCATACGAGCAGTACTTC